These 28 T cell receptor beta chains originate from one sample sequenced in a study of early T cells in non-severe SARS-CoV-2 infection. TCRdb fed the 5' RACE reads into MiXCR, producing one record per CDR3 protein. The data contain 40,000 to 55,000 distinct CDR3 sequences, around 14% of them singletons. The specimen was whole blood. Receptors originate from an adult who was a healthcare worker with PCR-confirmed SARS-CoV-2 infection or an uninfected control (not recorded which).

The chain joins TRBV5-1 to TRBJ2-7, with 9 bases fitting TRBD2. Germline V gene lookup returns CDR1 SGHRS and CDR2 YFSETQ. V lost 4 bases, J lost 4 bases, and 9 bases stayed unmatched. This CDR3 spans 15 amino acids. Here the CDR3 DNA reads TGCGCCAGCAGCCCTCTTGCTAGCGGGACTTACGAGCAGTACTTC. Residues: CASSPLASGTYEQYF.

This clonotype has ten or more counts. This chain uses TRBV29-1 with TRBJ1-2, with D maybe TRBD1 (6 bases). V was cut by 0 bases and J by 5 bases, with 13 bases left in between. The CDR3 spans 14 residues. The germline CDR1 and CDR2 sequences are SQVTM and ANQGSEA. The CDR3 bases are TGCAGCGTTGAAGATCCCGGCAGGGGTTATGGCTACACCTTC. This codes for CSVEDPGRGYGYTF.

J is TRBJ2-3 and V is TRBV5-1; 8 bases match TRBD1. The CDR3 has 14 amino acids. Germline lookup yields CDR1 SGHRS and CDR2 YFSETQ. V lost 2 bases to trimming and J lost 3 bases; unmatched junction nucleotides: 2. As DNA, the CDR3 is TGCGCCAGCAGCTTCCGGACAGGGACAGATACGCAGTATTTT. It codes for CASSFRTGTDTQYF.

This clonotype has more than one count but fewer than ten. The V gene is TRBV6-6, the J gene TRBJ2-3; 10 bases line up with TRBD2. This CDR3 region has 14 residues. Germline lookup yields CDR1 MNHNY and CDR2 SVGAGI (reference sequence). Trimming cost V 10 bases and J 2 bases; bases outside gene matches: 6. DNA for the CDR3: TGTGCCATCTCTAGCGGGGGACTCACAGATACGCAGTATTTT. This codes for CAISSGGLTDTQYF.

This clonotype was found a few times. The chain carries TRBV30 and TRBJ2-2, with D uncertain. The V gene lost 4 bases and the J gene lost 8 bases, with 11 bases spanning the gap. The CDR3 runs 12 residues. Germline CDR1 is GTSNPN and CDR2 is SVGIG (reference sequence). CDR3 residues: CAWTVFRGELFF. CDR3 coding DNA: TGTGCCTGGACCGTCTTTAGGGGGGAGCTGTTTTTT.

This clonotype was observed many times. V usage is TRBV5-1 and J usage is TRBJ1-3, with D possibly matching TRBD1 (6 bases). V lost 4 bases and J 4 bases, leaving 12 bases between the germline ends. From germline, CDR1 is SGHRS and CDR2 YFSETQ. CDR3 length: 14 residues. The CDR3 here is CASSPQGSGNTIYF. The DNA of the CDR3 is TGCGCCAGCAGCCCACAGGGTTCGGGAAACACCATATATTTT. The whole variable domain, remainder taken from reference TRBV5-1 and TRBJ1-3, is KAGVTQTPRYLIKTRGQQVTLSCSPISGHRSVSWYQQTPGQGLQFLFEYFSETQRNKGNFPGRFSGRQFSNSRSEMNVSTLELGDSALYLCASSPQGSGNTIYFGEGSWLTVV.

This chain joins TRBV5-1 and TRBJ1-5; tentatively, D is TRBD1 (5 bases). CDR1 is SGHRS and CDR2 is YFSETQ in the germline V gene. Trimming removed 0 bases from V and 7 bases from J, with 11 bases in between. The CDR3 runs to 14 residues. In DNA form, the CDR3 reads TGCGCCAGCAGCTTGGGACCGCAGGGACAGCCCCAGCATTTT. Its translation: CASSLGPQGQPQHF.

V and J are TRBV28 and TRBJ1-2; 7 bases agree with TRBD1. Germline CDR1 reads MDHEN; CDR2 reads SYDVKM. This CDR3 is 12 amino acids long. V gave up 2 bases and J gave up 8 bases; unmatched junction bases: 2. This CDR3 reads CASSLTGVGYTF. The CDR3 bases are TGTGCCAGCAGTTTAACAGGGGTAGGCTACACCTTC.

This clonotype was detected a few times. The chain joins TRBV29-1 to TRBJ2-5, with TRBD1 matching 9 bases. The V gene end was trimmed by 6 bases and the J gene end by 5 bases; junction bases not matched to a gene: 7. Germline-derived CDR1 and CDR2 are SQVTM and ANQGSEA. The CDR3 runs 13 residues. This CDR3 reads CSVATGGLETQYF. The CDR3 DNA reads TGCAGCGTGGCTACAGGGGGCTTGGAGACCCAGTACTTC.

The rearrangement uses TRBV19 and TRBJ1-1, with TRBD1 as a possible D gene (5 bases). V was clipped by 4 bases and J by 5 bases, with 11 bases between them. This CDR3 contains 13 residues. Germline V gives CDR1 LNHDA, CDR2 SQIVND (reference sequence). DNA for the CDR3: TGTGCCAGTAGTAATGTCAGGGAGACTGAAGCTTTCTTT. This gives the protein CASSNVRETEAFF.

This clonotype was counted many times. This chain connects TRBV29-1 to TRBJ1-1; no clear D. V dropped 5 bases and J dropped 2 bases, with 9 bases sitting between them. This CDR3 has 12 residues. CDR1 is SQVTM, CDR2 ANQGSEA, per germline. For the CDR3, the DNA is TGCAGCGTTTTAAGACTAAACACTGAAGCTTTCTTT. It translates to CSVLRLNTEAFF.

The rearrangement uses TRBV29-1 and TRBJ1-1; D is undetermined. CDR1 and CDR2 from the germline V gene are SQVTM and ANQGSEA. This CDR3 is built from 13 residues. V was trimmed by 7 bases and J by 0 bases, leaving 12 bases between them. The CDR3 nucleotides read TGCAGCGCTCCGAACCTCATGAACACTGAAGCTTTCTTT. Residues: CSAPNLMNTEAFF. Combining the CDR3 with reference TRBV29-1 and TRBJ1-1 gives the whole variable domain SAVISQKPSRDICQRGTSLTIQCQVDSQVTMMFWYRQQPGQSLTLIATANQGSEATYESGFVIDKFPISRPNLTFSTLTVSNMSPEDSSIYLCSAPNLMNTEAFFGQGTRLTVV.

This clonotype was seen many times. Lacking the conserved final phenylalanine or tryptophan, this CDR3 likely reflects a read error. The chain joins TRBV12-3 or TRBV12-4 to TRBJ1-1; the D is unclear. There are 12 residues in the CDR3. The V and J ends lost 2 bases and 4 bases respectively, with 5 bases between them. CDR3 DNA sequence: TGTGCCAGCAGTTTATCTAGCACTGAAGCTTTCCTT. Amino acids: CASSLSSTEAFL.

This clonotype was observed a few times. J is TRBJ2-5 and V is TRBV29-1; TRBD1 matches 8 bases. Losses at the gene ends were 6 bases for V and 2 bases for J; bases not matched to a gene: 2. This CDR3 is 12 amino acids long. Per the germline V gene, CDR1 is SQVTM and CDR2 is ANQGSEA. The CDR3 DNA is TGCAGCGTCGGACAGGGACAAGAGACCCAGTACTTC. Its translation: CSVGQGQETQYF.

This clonotype has ten or more counts. The gene calls are TRBV6-6 and TRBJ2-1; TRBD2 is a possible D gene (6 bases). Trimming pared 0 bases from V and 2 bases from J, leaving 8 bases between. In germline, CDR1 is MNHNY, CDR2 SVGAGI (reference sequence). The CDR3 has 15 amino acids. CDR3: CASSYSAGPYNEQFF. Written as DNA, the CDR3 is TGTGCCAGCAGTTACTCGGCGGGACCCTACAATGAGCAGTTCTTC.

There are a few counts of this clonotype. V gene TRBV29-1 combines with J gene TRBJ2-2; no definite D call. Germline CDR1 reads SQVTM; CDR2 reads ANQGSEA. This CDR3 is 12 amino acids long. V lost 6 bases to trimming and J lost 5 bases, with 10 bases between them. DNA for the CDR3: TGCAGCGTGGAGCCGCAGACCGGGGAGCTGTTTTTT. The encoded protein is CSVEPQTGELFF.

The chain employs TRBV27 and TRBJ1-1; unclear D gene. V was cut by 5 bases and J by 5 bases, with 12 bases left in between. The CDR3 covers 13 residues. CDR1 and CDR2 (germline): MNHEY, SMNVEV (reference sequence). CDR3 protein: CASSRQAGTEAFF. CDR3 in DNA: TGTGCCAGCAGTAGGCAGGCGGGGACTGAAGCTTTCTTT.

V usage is TRBV4-1 and J usage is TRBJ1-1; D possibly corresponds to TRBD1 (5 bases). The CDR3 sequence is 13 residues long. From germline, CDR1 is MGHRA and CDR2 YSYEKL. V lost 4 bases and J 4 bases, leaving 10 bases between the germline ends. CDR3 nucleotide sequence: TGCGCCAGCAGCCTGGCGAGGGGCACTGAAGCTTTCTTT. Translating gives CASSLARGTEAFF.

CDR3 amino acids: CSVETTNRENTEAFF. The CDR3 region has the DNA TGCAGCGTTGAGACGACAAACCGGGAGAACACTGAAGCTTTCTTT. This chain uses TRBV29-1 with TRBJ1-1; no clear D. The CDR3 is 15 residues long. The germline V gene encodes CDR1 SQVTM and CDR2 ANQGSEA. The V end lost 3 bases, the J end lost 1 base, and 15 bases lay between the germline ends. Supplemented by reference TRBV29-1 and TRBJ1-1, the full variable domain reads SAVISQKPSRDICQRGTSLTIQCQVDSQVTMMFWYRQQPGQSLTLIATANQGSEATYESGFVIDKFPISRPNLTFSTLTVSNMSPEDSSIYLCSVETTNRENTEAFFGQGTRLTVV.

The chain joins TRBV20-1 to TRBJ2-2; 8 positions match TRBD2. V gave up 2 bases and J gave up 1 base; unmatched junction bases: 12. Germline CDR1 is DFQATT and CDR2 is SNEGSKA (reference sequence). There are 18 residues in the CDR3. The CDR3 sequence is CSARRRPASGLNTGELFF. CDR3 in DNA: TGCAGTGCTAGACGTCGGCCGGCTAGCGGGCTGAACACCGGGGAGCTGTTTTTT.

The V call is TRBV9, the J call TRBJ1-6; possibly TRBD1 for D (6 bases). Germline CDR1 reads SGDLS; CDR2 reads YYNGEE. CDR3 size: 14 residues. Trimming cost V 4 bases and J 8 bases, with 13 bases left between them. The CDR3 protein is CASSSQRGDSPLHF. DNA of the CDR3: TGTGCCAGCAGCTCCCAGAGGGGGGATTCACCCCTCCACTTT.

The chain has TRBV25-1 and TRBJ1-1; D not resolved. CDR1 and CDR2 from the germline V gene are MGHDK and SYGVNS. CDR3 length: 12 residues. Trimming pared 8 bases from V and 4 bases from J, leaving 11 bases between. CDR3 in amino acids: CASLGDGTEAFF. CDR3 DNA: TGTGCCAGCCTCGGAGATGGCACTGAAGCTTTCTTT.

This clonotype has just a few counts. This chain uses TRBV28 with TRBJ2-1; D gene uncertain. The CDR3 is 14 amino acids. The V end lost 8 bases, the J end lost 5 bases, and 16 bases lay between the germline ends. The germline V gene has CDR1 MDHEN and CDR2 SYDVKM. DNA for the CDR3: TGTGCCAGCCGACGGGCCCTGGAAAACAATGAGCAGTTCTTC. It specifies CASRRALENNEQFF.

The CDR3 nucleotides read TGTGCCAGCAGCTTAGCGTCGGGGGCAAGCGAAAAACTGTTTTTT. It encodes CASSLASGASEKLFF. The V call is TRBV7-2, the J call TRBJ1-4, with D tentatively TRBD1 (6 bases). The CDR3 is made up of 15 amino acids. Germline-derived CDR1 and CDR2 are SGHTA and FQGNSA. Trimming pared 0 bases from V and 8 bases from J, leaving 13 bases between.

This clonotype has a count of ten or more. The J gene is TRBJ1-5, the V gene TRBV6-5; no firm D call. Trimming took off 5 bases at V and 2 bases at J, with 19 bases between the two ends. The CDR3 has 17 residues. Germline assignment: CDR1 MNHEY and CDR2 SVGAGI. The CDR3 DNA reads TGTGCCAGCAGTGGCCGTGGTACCCGCTCTGGCAATCAGCCCCAGCATTTT. This translates into CASSGRGTRSGNQPQHF.

This clonotype was seen a single time. The DNA for the CDR3 is TGTGCCAGCAGGGTGGGCAGAGGTCAGCCCCAGCATTTT. It is translated as CASRVGRGQPQHF. The chain uses TRBV2 and TRBJ1-5, with unresolved D. V was trimmed by 6 bases and J by 6 bases, leaving 12 bases between them. The CDR3 runs to 13 residues. Per the germline V gene, CDR1 is SNHLY and CDR2 is FYNNEI.

This sequence joins TRBV12-3 or TRBV12-4 and TRBJ1-2, with a weak D call TRBD1 (6 bases). This CDR3 has 17 residues. The V end lost 3 bases, the J end lost 7 bases, and 24 bases lay between the germline ends. The CDR3 DNA is TGTGCCAGCAGTTTTCTAGTCGGGCGGGGGCGCCTAACTGGCTACACCTTC. It translates to CASSFLVGRGRLTGYTF.

This clonotype has more than one count but fewer than ten. The chain recombines TRBV10-2 with TRBJ2-5; D is undetermined. V was cut by 4 bases and J by 5 bases, with 8 bases left in between. The CDR3 has 12 residues. Germline CDR1 is WSHSY and CDR2 is SAAADI. For the CDR3, the DNA is TGCGCCAGCAGTGGGGGTTCGGAGACCCAGTACTTC. This sequence encodes CASSGGSETQYF.